The clone carrying this T cell receptor (beta chain) was counted between two and nine times. The CDR3 has 16 amino acids. Trimming cost V 0 bases and J 8 bases; bases outside gene matches: 7. Germline loops: CDR1 LNHNV, CDR2 YYDKDF (reference sequence). The authors prepared the TCRbeta library with unique molecular identifiers. TCRdb itself ran the PCR reads through MiXCR, one entry per CDR3 protein. This sample carries over 300,000 distinct CDR3 sequences, approximately 10% of them seen once, and the ten largest clones take around 2.3%. This entry is derived from a study of T-cell reconstitution after alpha-beta-depleted transplantation in children.

The clonotype comes from a human donor who donated a stem cell graft to a child with acute lymphoblastic leukemia. The chain joins TRBV15 to TRBJ2-1; 10 nucleotides match TRBD2. This material consisted of PBMCs from the stem cell graft donor, taken from the stem cell graft. The CDR3 loop reads CATSREGLAGADEQFF. The CDR3 DNA reads TGTGCCACCAGCAGAGAAGGGCTAGCGGGGGCGGATGAGCAGTTCTTC.